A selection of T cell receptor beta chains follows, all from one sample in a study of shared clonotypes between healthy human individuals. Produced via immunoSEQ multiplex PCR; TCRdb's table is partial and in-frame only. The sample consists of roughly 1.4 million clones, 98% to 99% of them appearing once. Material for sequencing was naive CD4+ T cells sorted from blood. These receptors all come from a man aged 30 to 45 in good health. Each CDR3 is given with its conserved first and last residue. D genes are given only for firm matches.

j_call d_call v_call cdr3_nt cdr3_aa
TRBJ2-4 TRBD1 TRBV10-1 TGCGCCAGCAGTGTGGGACAGGGGCCTCTGTACTTC CASSVGQGPLYF
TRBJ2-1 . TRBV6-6 TGTGCCAGCAATGGGCTAGCGAAATCCTACAATGAGCAGTTCTTC CASNGLAKSYNEQFF
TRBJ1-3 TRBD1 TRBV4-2 TGTGCCAGCAGCCAAGAGGGACAGGGTGGAAACACCATATATTTT CASSQEGQGGNTIYF
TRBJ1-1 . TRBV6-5 TGTGCCAGCAAAAACGAAGGGGGAACTGAAGCTTTCTTT CASKNEGGTEAFF
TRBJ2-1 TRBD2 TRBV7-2 TGTGCCAGCAGCTTAGTATTCACTAGCGGATACAATGAGCAGTTCTTC CASSLVFTSGYNEQFF
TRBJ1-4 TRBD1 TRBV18 TGTGCCAGCTCACCTTCCGGGACAGGGACTTCTAATGAAAAACTGTTTTTT CASSPSGTGTSNEKLFF
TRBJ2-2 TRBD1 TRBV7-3 TGTGCCAGCAGCTTAACGGGCAGGGGGTTCACCGGGGAGCTGTTTTTT CASSLTGRGFTGELFF
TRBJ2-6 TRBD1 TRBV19 TGTGCCAGCCTACAGGGGACCGGGGCCAACGTCCTGACTTTC CASLQGTGANVLTF
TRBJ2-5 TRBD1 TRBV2 TGTGCCAGCAACCCGGGACAGAGCACAGGGACCCAGTACTTC CASNPGQSTGTQYF
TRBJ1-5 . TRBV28 TGTGCCAGCAGATCGACAGGAGCTAATCAGCCCCAGCATTTT CASRSTGANQPQHF
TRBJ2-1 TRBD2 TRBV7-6 TGTGCCAGCAGCTTCCCCGGCGGTCAGTCTGGGGGGGAAAATGAGCAGTTCTTC CASSFPGGQSGGENEQFF
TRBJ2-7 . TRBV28 TGTGCCAGCAGTTTACTTCCGACTGACTACGAGCAGTACTTC CASSLLPTDYEQYF
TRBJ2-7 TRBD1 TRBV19 TGTGCCAGTAGTAAGGCGGGACAGGGGGCTCTCGAGCAGTACTTC CASSKAGQGALEQYF
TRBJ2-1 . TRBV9 TGTGCCAGCAGCGTATCATTGTCCGGAACCAGGAAATTCTTC CASSVSLSGTRKFF
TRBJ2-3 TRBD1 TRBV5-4 TGTGCCAGCAGCACCAAACAGGGGACAGATACGCAGTATTTT CASSTKQGTDTQYF
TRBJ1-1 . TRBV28 TGTGCCAGCAGCCATGACAGGTGGGGTGTGAACACTGAAGCTTTCTTT CASSHDRWGVNTEAFF
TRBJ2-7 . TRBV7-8 TGTGCCAGCACCTTGGGTTCGGGTGGAAGAATTGGGGACTACGAGCAGTACTTC CASTLGSGGRIGDYEQYF
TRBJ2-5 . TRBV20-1 TGCAGTGCCCTCCTGGGGACCCAGTACTTC CSALLGTQYF
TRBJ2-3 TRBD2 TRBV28 TGTGCCAGCAGTCGGACTAGCGGAGACACAGATACGCAGTATTTT CASSRTSGDTDTQYF
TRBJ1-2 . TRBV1 TGCACCAGCAGCCAAGTCGACAGGGACTATGGCTACACCTTC CTSSQVDRDYGYTF
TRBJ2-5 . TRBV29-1 TGCAGCGTTACTGGGTCATACGGAGAGACCCAGTACTTC CSVTGSYGETQYF